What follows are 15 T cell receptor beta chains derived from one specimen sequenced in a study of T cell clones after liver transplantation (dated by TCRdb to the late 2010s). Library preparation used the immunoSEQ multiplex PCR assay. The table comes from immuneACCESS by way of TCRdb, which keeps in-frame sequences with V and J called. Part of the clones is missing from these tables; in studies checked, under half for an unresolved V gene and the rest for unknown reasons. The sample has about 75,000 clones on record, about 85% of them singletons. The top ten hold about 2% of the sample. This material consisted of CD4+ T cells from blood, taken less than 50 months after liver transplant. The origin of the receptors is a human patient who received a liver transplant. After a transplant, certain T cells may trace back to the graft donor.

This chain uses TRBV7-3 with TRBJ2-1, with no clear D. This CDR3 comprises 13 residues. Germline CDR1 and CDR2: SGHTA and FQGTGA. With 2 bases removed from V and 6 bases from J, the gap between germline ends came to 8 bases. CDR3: CASSLGPINEQFF. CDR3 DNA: TGTGCCAGCAGCTTAGGGCCCATCAATGAGCAGTTCTTC.

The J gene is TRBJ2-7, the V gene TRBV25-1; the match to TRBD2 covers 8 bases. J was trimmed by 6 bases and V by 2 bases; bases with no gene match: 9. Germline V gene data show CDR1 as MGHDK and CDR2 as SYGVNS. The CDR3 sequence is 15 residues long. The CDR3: CASSEKGLGPFEQYF. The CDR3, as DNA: TGTGCCAGCAGTGAAAAGGGACTAGGACCCTTCGAGCAGTACTTC.

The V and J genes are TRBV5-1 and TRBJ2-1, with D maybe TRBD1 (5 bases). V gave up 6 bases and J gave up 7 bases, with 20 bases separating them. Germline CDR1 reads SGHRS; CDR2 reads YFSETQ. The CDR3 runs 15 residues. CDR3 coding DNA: TGCGCCAGCAAAACAGGCAGCTCCTTTGGGAATGAGCAGTTCTTC. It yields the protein CASKTGSSFGNEQFF.

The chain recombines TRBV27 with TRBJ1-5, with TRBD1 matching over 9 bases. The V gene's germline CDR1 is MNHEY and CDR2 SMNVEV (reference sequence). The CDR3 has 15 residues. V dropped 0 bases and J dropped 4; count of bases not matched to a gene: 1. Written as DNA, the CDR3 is TGTGCCAGCAGTTTATCGGACAGGGGAAATCAGCCCCAGCATTTT. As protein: CASSLSDRGNQPQHF.

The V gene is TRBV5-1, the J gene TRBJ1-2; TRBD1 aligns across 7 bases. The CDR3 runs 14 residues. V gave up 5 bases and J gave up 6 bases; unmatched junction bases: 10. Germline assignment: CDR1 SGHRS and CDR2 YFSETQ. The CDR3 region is CASRRTGTEDGYTF. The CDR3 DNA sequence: TGCGCCAGCAGACGAACCGGGACAGAAGATGGCTACACCTTC.

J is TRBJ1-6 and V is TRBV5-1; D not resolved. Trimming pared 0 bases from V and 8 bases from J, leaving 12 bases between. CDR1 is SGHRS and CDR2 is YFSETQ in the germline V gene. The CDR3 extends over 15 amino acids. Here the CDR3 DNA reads TGCGCCAGCAGCTTGGGGGTCAGGAGAGATTCACCCCTCCACTTT. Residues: CASSLGVRRDSPLHF.

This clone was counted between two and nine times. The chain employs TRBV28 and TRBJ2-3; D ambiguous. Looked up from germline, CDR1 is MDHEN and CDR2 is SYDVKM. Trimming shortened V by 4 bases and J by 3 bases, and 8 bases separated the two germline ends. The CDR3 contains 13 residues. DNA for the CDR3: TGTGCCAGCAGTTGGTTGGCGACAGATACGCAGTATTTT. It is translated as CASSWLATDTQYF.

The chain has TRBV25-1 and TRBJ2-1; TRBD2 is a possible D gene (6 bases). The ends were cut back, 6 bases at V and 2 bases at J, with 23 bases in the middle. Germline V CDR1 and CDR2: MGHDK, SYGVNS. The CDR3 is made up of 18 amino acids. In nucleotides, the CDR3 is TGTGCCAGCAGGGACCCGGAGGATTTGCGGGGAACCTACAATGAGCAGTTCTTC. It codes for CASRDPEDLRGTYNEQFF.

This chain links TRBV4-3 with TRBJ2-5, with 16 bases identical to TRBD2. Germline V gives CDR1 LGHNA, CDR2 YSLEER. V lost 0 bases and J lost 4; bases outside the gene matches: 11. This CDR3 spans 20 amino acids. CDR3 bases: TGCGCCAGCAGCCAAGATCCGGGACTAGCGGGGGGGCGTTTCGGAGAGACCCAGTACTTC. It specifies CASSQDPGLAGGRFGETQYF.

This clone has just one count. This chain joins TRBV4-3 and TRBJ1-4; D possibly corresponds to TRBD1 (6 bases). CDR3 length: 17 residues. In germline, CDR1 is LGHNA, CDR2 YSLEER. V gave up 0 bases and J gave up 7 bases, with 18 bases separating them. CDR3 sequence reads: CASSQDIQGGSGEKLFF. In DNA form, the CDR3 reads TGCGCCAGCAGCCAAGATATCCAAGGGGGGTCGGGTGAAAAACTGTTTTTT.

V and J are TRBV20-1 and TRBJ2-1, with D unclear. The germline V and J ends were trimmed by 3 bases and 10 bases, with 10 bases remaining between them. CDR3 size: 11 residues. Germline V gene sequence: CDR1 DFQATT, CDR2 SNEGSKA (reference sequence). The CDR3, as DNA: TGCAGTGCTAGTAGCCCCCGGGAGCAGTTCTTC. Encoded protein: CSASSPREQFF.

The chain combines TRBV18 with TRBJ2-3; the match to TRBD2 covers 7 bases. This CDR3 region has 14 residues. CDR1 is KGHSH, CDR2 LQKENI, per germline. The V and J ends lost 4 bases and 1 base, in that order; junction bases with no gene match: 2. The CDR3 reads CASSRTSRTDTQYF. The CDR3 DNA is TGTGCCAGCTCACGGACTAGTCGCACAGATACGCAGTATTTT. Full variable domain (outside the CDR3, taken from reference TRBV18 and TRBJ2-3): NAGVMQNPRHLVRRRGQEARLRCSPMKGHSHVYWYRQLPEEGLKFMVYLQKENIIDESGMPKERFSAEFPKEGPSILRIQQVVRGDSAAYFCASSRTSRTDTQYFGPGTRLTVL.

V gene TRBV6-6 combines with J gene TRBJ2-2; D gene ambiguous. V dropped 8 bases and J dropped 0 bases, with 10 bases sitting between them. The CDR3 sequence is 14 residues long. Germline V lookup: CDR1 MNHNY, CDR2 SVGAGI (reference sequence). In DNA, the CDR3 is TGTGCCAGCCGAGCGCTAGCGAACACCGGGGAGCTGTTTTTT. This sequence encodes CASRALANTGELFF.

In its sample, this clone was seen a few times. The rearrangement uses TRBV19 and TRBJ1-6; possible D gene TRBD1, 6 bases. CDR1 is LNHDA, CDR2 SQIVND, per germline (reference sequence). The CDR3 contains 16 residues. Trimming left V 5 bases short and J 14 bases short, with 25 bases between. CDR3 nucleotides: TGTGCCAGTAGTCTTCCGACAGGCCACGGGGTAGGATCCCTCCACTTT. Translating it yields CASSLPTGHGVGSLHF.

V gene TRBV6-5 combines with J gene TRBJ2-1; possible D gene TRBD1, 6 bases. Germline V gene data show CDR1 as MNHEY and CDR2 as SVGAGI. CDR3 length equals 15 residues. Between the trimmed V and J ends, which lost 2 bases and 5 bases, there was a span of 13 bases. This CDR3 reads CASSYGSGVHNEQFF. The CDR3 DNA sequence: TGTGCCAGCAGTTACGGGTCAGGGGTCCACAATGAGCAGTTCTTC.